These 28 T cell receptor beta chains share one sample of origin, sequenced in a study of tumor-infiltrating lymphocytes in oesophageal squamous cell carcinoma. MiXCR, applied by TCRdb to the PCR reads, yields one record per CDR3 protein. This sample has about 14,000 distinct CDR3 sequences, with 45% to 50% found just once. The sequenced sample was blood. The source is a male donor with esophageal squamous cell carcinoma.

The chain links TRBV6-8 to TRBJ2-3; 7 nucleotides agree with TRBD2. The J call is doubtful: the DNA matches TRBJ2-7 better. The CDR3 runs 17 residues. Germline-derived CDR1 and CDR2 are MNHGY and SAAAGT. The CDR3 protein is CASSYSPSGISYNEQYF. In nucleotides, the CDR3 is TGTGCCAGCAGTTACTCGCCTAGCGGCATCTCCTACAATGAGCAGTACTTC.

This sequence joins TRBV10-3 and TRBJ2-1, with D possibly being TRBD2 (5 bases). The CDR3 has 13 residues. Germline V gives CDR1 ENHRY, CDR2 SYGVKD. V was pared by 5 bases and J by 3 bases, with 8 bases between. CDR3 bases: TGTGCCATCAGTTGGGGAGTCTACAATGAGCAGTTCTTC. This encodes CAISWGVYNEQFF.

The chain uses TRBV24-1 and TRBJ1-2, with 7 bases matching TRBD1. Germline CDR1 KGHDR, CDR2 SFDVKD. The junction had 11 bases not matched to a gene; V was cut back by 10 bases and J by 7 bases. The CDR3 has 13 amino acids. The CDR3 nucleotides read TGTGCCACTAGAAATGACAGGGATACTGGCTACACCTTC. It is translated as CATRNDRDTGYTF.

The J gene is TRBJ1-5, the V gene TRBV7-4; TRBD1 might be the D (5 bases). Germline values: CDR1 SGHVT, CDR2 SQSDAQ. This CDR3 is built from 17 residues. V was trimmed by 1 base and J by 5 bases, leaving 18 bases between them. CDR3 nucleotide sequence: TGTGCCAGCAGCTTAGGTGCATCAGGGTCCCCCTATCAGCCCCAGCATTTT. Amino acids: CASSLGASGSPYQPQHF.

The CDR3 DNA is TGTGCCAGCAGCTCCTCTAGCGGGAGTTTATACGAGCAGTACTTC. Protein product: CASSSSSGSLYEQYF. The chain links TRBV11-2 to TRBJ2-3; TRBD2 aligns across 10 bases. The last part of the DNA fits TRBJ2-7 better; the J call may be wrong. This CDR3 comprises 15 residues. The germline V gene encodes CDR1 SGHAT and CDR2 FQNNGV.

This clonotype was seen repeatedly, ten times or more. This chain connects TRBV12-3 or TRBV12-4 to TRBJ2-1; no clear D. Trimming took 8 bases from V and 9 from J, leaving 14 bases between them. The CDR3 spans 12 residues. In DNA form, the CDR3 reads TGTGCCAGCGGGCCAGCAAGGGCTGAGCAGTTCTTC. This sequence encodes CASGPARAEQFF.

This clonotype was counted a few times. The CDR3 does not end in the conserved phenylalanine or tryptophan, so this is likely a read error. No DNA is shown, since the ends of the CDR3 on it are uncertain; the CDR3 is the one TCRdb lists. The rearrangement uses TRBV6-1 and TRBJ2-7; TRBD1 was called by the table and not checked on the DNA. The germline gives CDR1 MNHNS, CDR2 SASEGT. The CDR3 spans 17 amino acids, including both terminal residues. CDR3 region: CASKEGALFFSGYTFGS.

This clonotype ranks as medium-sized. The chain employs TRBV12-3 or TRBV12-4 and TRBJ2-2; TRBD1 or TRBD2 may be the D gene (5 bases each). The CDR3 is made up of 17 amino acids. V was clipped by 5 bases and J by 0 bases, with 16 bases between them. The CDR3: CASSPRGPMPNTGELFF. CDR3 in DNA: TGTGCCAGCAGTCCAAGGGGACCAATGCCGAACACCGGGGAGCTGTTTTTT.

The genes are TRBV7-2 and TRBJ2-4, with 11 bases aligning to TRBD2. The closer fit of TRBJ2-5 to the DNA end suggests the J call may be wrong. Germline V gene data show CDR1 as SGHTA and CDR2 as FQGNSA. The CDR3 is 17 amino acids. The CDR3 DNA reads as TGTGCCAGCATTCACACTCGAACTAGCGGGGGATCTGGGACCCAGTACTTC. It specifies CASIHTRTSGGSGTQYF.

The chain is built from TRBV7-2 and TRBJ1-5; TRBD1 might be the D (5 bases). CDR3 length equals 16 residues. The V and J ends lost 1 base and 4 bases respectively, with 14 bases between them. The germline V gene has CDR1 SGHTA and CDR2 FQGNSA. CDR3 residues: CASSLEVRESNQPQHF. The CDR3 coding sequence is TGTGCCAGCAGCTTAGAGGTCAGGGAAAGTAATCAGCCCCAGCATTTT. Full variable domain (outside the CDR3, taken from reference TRBV7-2 and TRBJ1-5): GAGVSQSPSNKVTEKGKDVELRCDPISGHTALYWYRQSLGQGLEFLIYFQGNSAPDKSGLPSDRFSAERTGGSVSTLTIQRTQQEDSAVYLCASSLEVRESNQPQHFGDGTRLSIL.

J is TRBJ2-1 and V is TRBV7-6, with 10 bases matching TRBD2. This CDR3 has 14 residues. Germline CDR1 reads SGHVS; CDR2 reads FNYEAQ. After removal of 8 bases from V and 4 bases from J, the junction contained 5 bases not matched to a gene. The CDR3 DNA reads as TGTGCCAGCTCCACTAGCGGGGTTTACAATGAGCAGTTCTTC. Its translation is CASSTSGVYNEQFF.

Of note for this clonotype: Germline is not matched at one junction end, which may reflect a read error. This rearrangement joins TRBV7-8 to TRBJ2-6; TRBD2 is a possible D gene (5 bases). Germline V gene lookup returns CDR1 SGHVS and CDR2 FQNEAQ. The CDR3 is 15 residues long. This CDR3 reads CASSLVVPGLGELYF. The DNA of the CDR3 is TGTGCCAGCAGCTTAGTGGTCCCGGGTCTCGGGGAGCTGTACTTC. The entire variable domain, with the rest obtained from reference TRBV7-8 and TRBJ2-6, is as follows: GAGVSQSPRYKVAKRGQDVALRCDPISGHVSLFWYQQALGQGPEFLTYFQNEAQLDKSGLPSDRFFAERPEGSVSTLKIQRTQQEDSAVYLCASSLVVPGLGELYFGAGSRLTVL.

The rearrangement joins TRBV27 to TRBJ2-1; 9 bases map to TRBD1. V gave up 7 bases and J gave up 3 bases; unmatched junction bases: 7. This CDR3 spans 15 amino acids. Per germline, CDR1 MNHEY and CDR2 SMNVEV (reference sequence). CDR3 nucleotide sequence: TGTGCCAGCATCAACAGGGGGCTCTACTACAATGAGCAGTTCTTC. Translated: CASINRGLYYNEQFF.

There are a few counts of this clonotype. The chain carries TRBV7-2 and TRBJ2-3; no firm D call. CDR1 SGHTA and CDR2 FQGNSA come from the germline V gene. CDR3 size: 13 residues. V was trimmed by 4 bases and J by 2 bases, leaving 7 bases between them. The DNA of the CDR3 is TGTGCCAGCAGCTCTTACCCCACAGATACGCAGTATTTT. Its translation: CASSSYPTDTQYF.

The chain is built from TRBV11-3 and TRBJ1-1, with D unresolved. CDR3 length equals 12 residues. The germline gives CDR1 SGHNT, CDR2 YENEEA. Trimming took 1 base from V and 3 from J, leaving 3 bases between them. CDR3 DNA sequence: TGTGCCAGCAGCTTAGGTGACACTGAAGCTTTCTTT. This gives the protein CASSLGDTEAFF.

The gene calls are TRBV7-3 and TRBJ2-6; unclear D gene. Germline CDR1 and CDR2: SGHTA and FQGTGA. CDR3 length equals 15 residues. The germline V and J ends were trimmed by 1 base and 0 bases, with 4 bases remaining between them. The CDR3 coding sequence is TGTGCCAGCAGCTTAATGTCCTCTGGGGCCAACGTCCTGACTTTC. This sequence encodes CASSLMSSGANVLTF.

This clonotype was seen just once. V gene TRBV7-3 combines with J gene TRBJ2-1, with 10 bases identical to TRBD2. The V gene end was trimmed by 5 bases and the J gene end by 10 bases; junction bases not matched to a gene: 14. Germline values: CDR1 SGHTA, CDR2 FQGTGA. The CDR3 totals 16 residues. CDR3 in DNA: TGTGCCAGCAGCCAAGATACCAGCGGGAGGGCCAGGGAGCAGTTCTTC. Protein sequence: CASSQDTSGRAREQFF.

This clonotype was counted at least ten times. The chain couples TRBV10-3 to TRBJ2-5; D may be TRBD2 (6 bases). Trimming pared 0 bases from V and 4 bases from J, leaving 9 bases between. CDR1 ENHRY and CDR2 SYGVKD come from the germline V gene. CDR3 length equals 14 residues. The CDR3 loop reads CAISESGGRETQYF. DNA for the CDR3: TGTGCCATCAGTGAGTCAGGAGGGCGAGAGACCCAGTACTTC.

Worth noting for this clonotype: The missing conserved phenylalanine or tryptophan at the end of this CDR3 makes a read error likely. Because the CDR3's place on the DNA is in doubt, the DNA is left out and the CDR3 is given as listed by TCRdb. The rearrangement links TRBV25-1 to TRBJ2-3. The CDR3 extends over 11 residues, inclusive of both ends. Looked up from germline, CDR1 is MGHDK and CDR2 is SYGVNS. CDR3 residues: CCAMMATPSVR.

This clonotype turned up a few times. The CDR3 DNA follows: TGTGCCAGCAGCTGGACGGTTAACACCGGGGAGCTGTTTTTT. It is translated as CASSWTVNTGELFF. The chain links TRBV7-2 to TRBJ2-2; the D is unclear. CDR3 length: 14 amino acids. The V gene lost 4 bases and the J gene lost 2 bases, with 8 bases spanning the gap. In germline, CDR1 is SGHTA, CDR2 FQGNSA.

The chain joins TRBV7-3 to TRBJ1-1; tentative D call: TRBD1 (6 bases). Near its end, the DNA agrees better with TRBJ1-6, so the J call may be wrong. This CDR3 comprises 17 residues. Germline-derived CDR1 and CDR2 are SGHTA and FQGTGA. The CDR3 is CASSLRTAFSYNSPLHF. Here the CDR3 DNA reads TGTGCCAGCAGCTTACGGACAGCTTTCTCCTATAATTCACCCCTCCACTTT.

This clonotype was recorded at least ten times. This chain connects TRBV11-3 to TRBJ2-2; D unclear. The CDR3 loop spans 13 amino acids. Germline V lookup: CDR1 SGHNT, CDR2 YENEEA. Trimming took 4 bases from V and 4 from J, leaving 7 bases between them. CDR3 sequence (DNA): TGTGCCAGCAGCTCCACCATCACCGGGGAGCTGTTTTTT. Translated, it gives CASSSTITGELFF.

This chain uses TRBV6-5 with TRBJ2-1, with 7 bases aligning to TRBD1. Germline-derived CDR1 and CDR2 are MNHEY and SVGAGI. Trimming at V came to 5 bases and at J to 4 bases, leaving 2 bases not matched to a gene. This CDR3 has 13 residues. The CDR3: CASSMTGYNEQFF. DNA of the CDR3: TGTGCCAGCAGTATGACAGGGTACAATGAGCAGTTCTTC.

In its sample, this clonotype was seen many times. The V gene is TRBV7-3, the J gene TRBJ2-3; D possibly corresponds to TRBD1 (6 bases). The germline V gene encodes CDR1 SGHTA and CDR2 FQGTGA. Trimming pared 5 bases from V and 2 bases from J, leaving 20 bases between. The CDR3 runs 17 residues. CDR3 sequence reads: CASSQTGTPWATDTQYF. The DNA of the CDR3 is TGTGCCAGCAGCCAGACCGGGACACCCTGGGCCACAGATACGCAGTATTTT.

A word on this clonotype: Sequence at one end of the junction differs from germline and may be a read error. This sequence joins TRBV28 and TRBJ2-4; 9 nucleotides align to TRBD2. The CDR3 consists of 16 residues. Germline CDR1 is MDHEN and CDR2 is SYDVKM. In nucleotides, the CDR3 is TGTGCCAGCAGTCTAAGGTCCGGGACTAGCACAGATACGCAGTGCTTC. Its translation is CASSLRSGTSTDTQCF.

This clonotype occurred many times. The rearrangement joins TRBV28 to TRBJ2-7; possibly TRBD1 for D (7 bases). The CDR3 extends over 15 amino acids. Germline lookup yields CDR1 MDHEN and CDR2 SYDVKM. V gave up 3 bases and J gave up 3 bases, with 15 bases separating them. The DNA for the CDR3 is TGTGCCAGCAGTTTGGCGGGACAGAACATCTACGAGCAGTACTTC. As protein: CASSLAGQNIYEQYF.

This chain joins TRBV4-3 and TRBJ2-3; 8 positions match TRBD2. Near its end, the DNA agrees better with TRBJ2-2, so the J call may be wrong. This CDR3 is built from 15 residues. CDR1 is LGHNA, CDR2 YSLEER, per germline. The CDR3 loop is CASSPAGALTGELFF. The CDR3 DNA is TGCGCCAGCAGCCCAGCGGGGGCCCTCACCGGGGAGCTGTTTTTT.

The chain combines TRBV12-3 or TRBV12-4 with TRBJ2-1; D is possibly TRBD2 (6 bases). V lost 4 bases, J lost 6 bases, and 13 bases lay in between. CDR3 length: 14 amino acids. The CDR3 loop is CASSSPEGRNEQFF. Here the CDR3 DNA reads TGTGCCAGCAGTTCCCCGGAGGGCCGCAATGAGCAGTTCTTC.